One and the same sample provided the 10 T cell receptor beta chains below, sequenced in a study of T cells in Graves' hyperthyroidism and ophthalmopathy. Amplified regions were TCR beta CDR3 sequences from RNA transcripts. The primer set for the first-round RT-PCR of the TCR CDR3 was HTBI. A single record per CDR3 protein comes from TCRdb applying MiXCR to the multiplex PCR reads. The table shows around 690,000 distinct CDR3 sequences, with 15% to 20% occurring only once. The sample was blood. These receptors all come from a man aged 45-60 years with Graves' hyperthyroidism.

The CDR3 sequence is CSVEPGGQETQYF. Written as DNA, the CDR3 is TGCAGCGTGGAACCAGGGGGACAAGAGACCCAGTACTTC. The chain links TRBV29-1 to TRBJ2-5; 7 positions match TRBD1. J gave up 2 bases and V 6 bases, and 6 bases lay outside the gene matches. This CDR3 comprises 13 residues. Germline V gene data show CDR1 as SQVTM and CDR2 as ANQGSEA.

This clonotype came up many times. The V call is TRBV2, the J call TRBJ1-2; no clear D. The CDR3 totals 13 residues. Trimming removed 6 bases from V and 1 base from J, with 9 bases in between. CDR1 and CDR2 (germline): SNHLY, FYNNEI. The CDR3 loop is CASSPDINYGYTF. The DNA of the CDR3 is TGTGCCAGCAGCCCAGACATTAACTATGGCTACACCTTC.

This chain connects TRBV10-1 to TRBJ2-1; 8 bases match TRBD2. The J segment lost 3 bases and the V segment lost 2 bases, leaving 3 bases of the junction unmatched. This CDR3 is built from 15 residues. Germline values: CDR1 WNHNN, CDR2 SYGVQD (reference sequence). The CDR3 coding sequence is TGCGCCAGCAGTGAGCGGCGGGAGGACTACAATGAGCAGTTCTTC. As protein: CASSERREDYNEQFF.

In this sample, this clonotype turned up many times. The V call is TRBV7-3, the J call TRBJ2-7; 12 nucleotides align to TRBD2. Trimming at V came to 5 bases and at J to 5 bases, leaving 4 bases not matched to a gene. This CDR3 has 14 residues. Germline CDR1 is SGHTA and CDR2 is FQGTGA. CDR3: CASSPTSGSDEQYF. In DNA form, the CDR3 reads TGTGCCAGCAGCCCGACTAGCGGGAGCGACGAGCAGTACTTC. Full variable domain (remainder filled in from reference TRBV7-3 and TRBJ2-7): GAGVSQTPSNKVTEKGKYVELRCDPISGHTALYWYRQSLGQGPEFLIYFQGTGAADDSGLPNDRFFAVRPEGSVSTLKIQRTERGDSAVYLCASSPTSGSDEQYFGPGTRLTVT.

Ten or more counts support this clonotype. An end of the junction does not agree with germline; a read error may underlie this. This chain connects TRBV11-2 to TRBJ2-1; D possibly corresponds to TRBD2 (5 bases). The germline V gene encodes CDR1 SGHAT and CDR2 FQNNGV. The CDR3 length is 11 residues. CDR3 protein: CASSLLLEPIF. DNA of the CDR3: TGTGCCAGCAGCTTATTACTAGAACCGATCTTC.

This clonotype was counted at least ten times. The chain has TRBV27 and TRBJ1-2; TRBD1 aligns across 10 bases. Per germline, CDR1 MNHEY and CDR2 SMNVEV (reference sequence). The J segment lost 2 bases and the V segment lost 8 bases, leaving 5 bases of the junction unmatched. There are 14 residues in the CDR3. CDR3 protein: CASYGQGENYGYTF. CDR3 sequence (DNA): TGTGCCAGCTATGGACAGGGGGAAAACTATGGCTACACCTTC.

As to this clonotype: At one end, the junction sequence differs from germline, possibly due to a read error. J is TRBJ2-1 and V is TRBV24-1; 10 bases map to TRBD2. CDR3 length equals 16 residues. The germline gives CDR1 KGHDR, CDR2 SFDVKD. CDR3 residues: CATSDPGTSEFLERFF. In DNA form, the CDR3 reads TGTGCCACCAGTGACCCTGGGACTAGCGAATTCCTAGAGCGGTTCTTC.

This clonotype has a handful of counts. The chain links TRBV19 to TRBJ1-2; 10 nucleotides match TRBD1. The CDR3 is made up of 13 amino acids. V trimming: 10 bases; J trimming: 5 bases; junction bases outside the gene matches: 7. Per germline, CDR1 LNHDA and CDR2 SQIVND (reference sequence). The DNA for the CDR3 is TGTGCCACCCAGACAGGGGGCCGGTATGGCTACACCTTC. This translates into CATQTGGRYGYTF.

This clonotype appeared many times. The chain uses TRBV24-1 and TRBJ2-2; 8 bases are a match to TRBD2. Germline CDR1 reads KGHDR; CDR2 reads SFDVKD. J lost 5 bases, V lost 10 bases, and 8 bases had no gene match. This CDR3 region has 14 residues. The CDR3 loop is CATSGGIRTGELFF. The CDR3, as DNA: TGTGCCACATCGGGGGGGATCCGTACCGGGGAGCTGTTTTTT.

There are many counts of this clonotype. The chain carries TRBV6-1 and TRBJ2-1; the match to TRBD2 covers 10 bases. Germline values: CDR1 MNHNS, CDR2 SASEGT. The CDR3 is 17 amino acids. Losses at the gene ends were 5 bases for V and 4 bases for J; bases not matched to a gene: 11. The CDR3 nucleotides are TGTGCCAGCAGTCCCGATGAGCTAGCGGGGGTATACAATGAGCAGTTCTTC. Translating it yields CASSPDELAGVYNEQFF.